The sequence of this T cell receptor (beta chain) was determined in a study of blood T cells in healthy people across ages. With 7 bases removed from V and 4 bases from J, the gap between germline ends came to 10 bases. The CDR3 contains 13 residues. Alongside a J-beta primer mix, a sample-barcoded 5' primer served in a second PCR lasting 7 to 11 cycles. TCRdb used MiXCR to reprocess the 5' RACE reads, holding one entry per CDR3 protein. The sample holds around 1.7 million distinct CDR3 sequences, 28% seen once. The sequence was collected from a woman aged 25 to 39 in good health. The J gene is TRBJ2-2, the V gene TRBV12-3 or TRBV12-4; D gene unclear. Sequenced material: blood. CDR3 coding DNA: TGTGCCAGCATTGTCTGGGCCACCGGGGAGCTGTTTTTT. It codes for CASIVWATGELFF.